This T cell receptor beta chain was recovered during a study of shared clonotypes between healthy human individuals (TCRdb year 2020). Background for the entire study: The cohort comprised a couple of women and three men aged 18 to 49 years. Between about 0.94 and 8.9 billion PBMCs per donor were obtained by leukapheresis. Libraries were prepared and TCR repertoires were sequenced by different laboratories using diverse techniques, in order to increase sequencing depth and limit assay-specific biases. Blood TCR repertoires of five healthy adults were deeply sequenced to estimate repertoire size and the extent of clonotype sharing between individuals. For each donor, three plates each were used for CD4 naive and CD4 memory, two plates were used for CD8 naive, and one plate was used for CD8 memory.

On the study overall, not on this receptor specifically: Larger estimated clonotype richness was generally found for naive subsets than for memory subsets. Compared with non-shared clonotypes, the clonotypes found in all four sorted-subset donors had higher generation probabilities. Based on pairwise subsampling, the degree of clonotype sharing among donors was expected to be affected by sequencing depth. Because the study included a small number of donors, the genetic and exposure-history diversity represented was limited. Across four donors, approximately 5% of naive CD4, approximately 4% of naive CD8, roughly 2.3% of memory CD4, and around 0.4% of memory CD8 clonotypes were shared. Sampling was restricted to blood, and TCR repertoires in tissues likely differ from the TCR repertoires found in blood. Incomplete sequencing was indicated by rarefaction of sorted-subset datasets, despite the large sequencing depth.

For CDR1 and CDR2, the germline V gene lists KGHSH and LQKENI. From the cysteine up to the phenylalanine, the CDR3 has a length of 14 residues. The donors were healthy, HIV-negative adults with no recently reported acute infections or vaccinations. Every donor was a Caucasian adult residing in Nashville, Tennessee, USA. Magnetic negative selection was used to enrich CD4+ T cells, after which naive cells were positively selected on CD45RA and the negative fraction became the memory subset. Blood was obtained by leukapheresis, after which PBMCs were separated by Ficoll-Histopaque density gradient centrifugation and cryopreserved in liquid nitrogen vapor phase. Analytical flow cytometry was used to check the purity and quantity of every magnetically sorted T cell population. From each sorted fraction, genomic DNA was isolated and quantified by UV absorbance on a Nanodrop 2000c. TCR CDR3 regions were amplified from genomic DNA by multiplex PCR using the deep immunoSEQ assay. Extracted genomic DNA from each cell subset was spread evenly across all wells of several immunoSEQ 96-well plates, with each plate serving as a replicate. For sorted subsets, 150 to 250 ng genomic DNA, equal to about 30,000 T cell genomes, was loaded into each replicate PCR. The purified libraries were quantified using a Qubit 3.0 fluorometer, sized with a Bioanalyzer 2100, and then quantified again using the KAPA Library Quantification kit. Every immunoSEQ 96-well plate was sequenced on a dedicated single-read 150-cycle Illumina NextSeq 550 flow cell. The authors processed their data as follows. The immunoSEQ output contained only junctional sequences without quality scores, so filtering could not match that applied to full-length reads. To assign V/J genes and CDR3, sequences were annotated against IMGT germline references using PyIR, a Python wrapper for IgBLAST v1.9. Reads with weak V/J assignments (E-value above 1e-6), missing CDR3, stop codons, out-of-frame junctions, or ambiguous translated residues were removed. V3J clonotypes were defined by identical inferred V gene, J gene, and CDR3 amino acid sequence. Percentage overlap between repertoires was calculated by dividing the number of shared unique clonotypes by the size of the smaller repertoire. Three approaches were used to assess repertoire richness: RTK rarefaction, the Chao1 estimator, and Recon v2.1 estimates of unobserved clonotypes. Generation probabilities were computed with OLGA for all TCRbeta clonotypes obtained by the gDNA method from several donors. This is the immuneACCESS table as TCRdb keeps it, with only in-frame sequences that have V and J called. A part of the clones is gone; compared with another copy, unresolved V genes explain less than half, and the rest is unexplained. The V and J calls and the clone size are those of that table, but D and trimming were determined from the DNA. The table for this sample lists more than 2,000,000 clones; 80% to 95% of them were counted only once. The ten largest clones capture 0.3% to 0.4% of the sample.

Note on this clone: The antigen it recognizes is unknown. The limits of the CDR3 on the DNA are not certain, so only TCRdb's listed CDR3 is given.

The clonotype comes from a man between 18 and 29 years old in good health. Some clones in this sample may be carry-over from other donors' samples. The rearrangement joined TRBV18 to TRBJ1-5. Material: naive CD4+ T cells from PBMCs. The cell subset or site label on this specimen signifies: CD45RA+ positively selected. The CDR3 region reads CASSPSGRDQPQHF.